This TCR beta chain was sequenced for a study of human T cells and chemical hapten exposure. Study details: There were per-sample TCR yield variations, arising mainly from small pooled library volume differences. Study outcomes and limitations: High-frequency TCRs, those above 1 in 1000, stayed the same after DPC sensitization.

This clonotype was seen repeatedly, ten times or more. The antigen is not known. As processed by the authors: Between about 23,224 and 700,000 TCRs appeared in each sample, and the median stood at around 92,000. TCRdb processed the 5' RACE reads anew with MiXCR; each CDR3 protein has one entry. The V and J calls reflect TCRdb's pipeline rather than the authors' work. This sample has about 140,000 distinct CDR3 sequences, with around 4% found just once. The CDR3 contains 16 residues. Trimming took off 5 bases at V and 0 bases at J, with 16 bases between the two ends. Total RNA extraction was carried out from unfractionated whole blood.

This clonotype was obtained from a female donor in good health. The chain couples TRBV12-3 or TRBV12-4 to TRBJ1-1, with D possibly TRBD1 on 6 matching bases. CDR3 residues: CASSTTPGHLNTEAFF. CDR3 nucleotide sequence: TGTGCCAGCAGTACTACTCCGGGACACCTGAACACTGAAGCTTTCTTT.